This note documents a single T cell receptor (beta chain) sequence. The target antigen is unknown. The record originates from a study of Ad26.COV2.S vaccination and SARS-CoV-2 variants. General study results and limits: The study found higher spike-specific TCR breadth in vaccine than placebo recipients.

Germline assignment: CDR1 MNHEY and CDR2 SVGAGI. Between the trimmed V and J ends, which lost 2 bases and 0 bases, there was a span of 11 bases. This CDR3 has 15 amino acids. Sequenced by immunoSEQ multiplex PCR; TCRdb stores in-frame clones only, minus some. The sample has 430,000 or so clones, roughly nine tenths seen once. Treatment noted: around 19 received Ad26.COV2.S at low or high dose, single or two shots; about 5 received placebo; per-sample allocation not given. Samples came from day 63 after the first vaccine or placebo injection. This Boston cohort included adults aged 18-55 years. Sequenced here: peripheral blood, sampled in a trial of Ad26.COV2.S vaccine versus placebo. The gene calls are TRBV6-5 and TRBJ2-7; no clear D gene. This receptor was taken from a person aged 18-65 years who received the Ad26.COV2.S COVID-19 vaccine or a placebo. The CDR3: CASSYRRYNSYEQYF. Here the CDR3 DNA reads TGTGCCAGCAGTTACCGGAGATATAACTCCTACGAGCAGTACTTC.